This T cell receptor (beta chain) was observed in a study of T cell repertoires in cytomegalovirus infection. Study-level information: Peptides in the study included HLA-C-restricted and HLA-B-restricted CMV epitopes. Evidence of both CMV infection and a matching HLA type came from public TCR beta signatures.

The CDR3 sequence is 16 residues long. J was trimmed by 1 base and V by 3 bases; bases with no gene match: 3. Per germline, CDR1 SGHVS and CDR2 FNYEAQ. Study results and caveats: In two of eight donors, the top clonotype was HLA-C-restricted CMV-specific.

This clonotype was detected only a few times. The antigen remains unidentified. TCRdb reanalysed the reads using MiXCR and keeps one entry per CDR3 protein. The table lists 700,000 to 950,000 distinct CDR3 sequences, around a third of them singletons, with around 11% in the top ten. The chain couples TRBV7-6 to TRBJ2-2; 9 bases fit TRBD2. This TCR was recovered from a human donor in good health (CMV status not recorded). Some clones in this sample may be carry-over from other donors' samples. The specimen was cultured CD8+ T cells from PBMCs, collected from culture after CMV antigen stimulation. The CDR3 DNA sequence: TGTGCCAGCAGCTTGGCGGGGGGGGGGAACACCGGGGAGCTGTTTTTT. Protein sequence: CASSLAGGGNTGELFF.